This T cell receptor beta chain was identified in a study of blood T cell repertoires in COVID-19. Across the whole study: Material from acute and convalescent COVID-19 was sourced from the United States, Italy and Spain. The analysed material was cDNA or gDNA that came from T cells, B-cell-depleted T cells, or PBMCs.

In the authors' methods: Nucleated cell counts were estimated from reference gene primer amplification. Assay used: immunoSEQ multiplex PCR; TCRdb lists only in-frame clones, some missing. V and J calls and clone size come straight from that table; D and trimming were deduced from the DNA. The profile shows tens of thousands of clones, nearly 90% of them singletons. The germline V gene encodes CDR1 SGHAT and CDR2 FQNNGV. The CDR3 consists of 16 residues. V dropped 0 bases and J dropped 6; count of bases not matched to a gene: 7. The sequence derives from a human donor with acute or convalescent COVID-19. The donor label of this sample is uncertain. The J gene is TRBJ1-5, the V gene TRBV11-2; TRBD1 aligns across 8 bases. The sequenced sample was peripheral blood. The CDR3 sequence is CASSLDSGGGGQPQHF. The CDR3 DNA reads as TGTGCCAGCAGCTTAGATTCAGGGGGCGGAGGTCAGCCCCAGCATTTT.